Below, one T cell receptor beta chain is given with its context. The antigen remains undetermined. A multiplex PCR was run with 60 Vbeta primers and 13 Jbeta primers. Assay used: immunoSEQ multiplex PCR; TCRdb lists only in-frame clones, some missing. The repertoire holds some 45,000 clones, with around 73% as singletons. In germline, CDR1 is PRHDT, CDR2 FYEKMQ (reference sequence). V lost 5 bases, J lost 4 bases, and 11 bases lay in between. The CDR3 extends over 13 amino acids. The entry originates in a study of cytomegalovirus exposure and HLA in healthy donors. Study outcomes and limitations: Associated with HLA alleles at 0.05 false discovery rate in a later analysis were 15,000 to 20,000 TCR beta sequences.

The material sequenced was PBMCs. The chain recombines TRBV13 with TRBJ2-5; TRBD2 is a possible D gene (6 bases). The source of this sequence is a young woman in good health and CMV-seronegative. CDR3 residues: CASSPDGGETQYF. In DNA form, the CDR3 reads TGTGCCAGCAGCCCGGACGGGGGAGAGACCCAGTACTTC. Full variable domain (missing parts from reference TRBV13 and TRBJ2-5): AAGVIQSPRHLIKEKRETATLKCYPIPRHDTVYWYQQGPGQDPQFLISFYEKMQSDKGSIPDRFSAQQFSDYHSELNMSSLELGDSALYFCASSPDGGETQYFGPGTRLLVL.